These T cell receptor beta chains were read from a single sample in a study of blood T cell repertoires in COVID-19. TCRdb keeps only in-frame clones here, not all; method: immunoSEQ multiplex PCR. This sample yields over 200,000 clones, of which about 88% are seen a single time; 1.9% belongs to the top ten. The sample comprised peripheral blood. These receptors were collected from a man between 40 and 49 years old with active or convalescent COVID-19. CDR3s include the opening cysteine and the closing phenylalanine or tryptophan. The order of the fields is D gene, clone size, J gene, V gene, CDR3 DNA, CDR3 protein. D genes are given only for firm matches. Size values are once, few and many counts, or a class for expanded clones, and some rows have none.

-	once	TRBJ2-7	TRBV6-5	TGTGCCAGCCTTAACAGGCTTTACGAGCAGTACTTC	CASLNRLYEQYF
-	-	TRBJ1-3	TRBV5-1	TGCGCCAGCAGCCTGTCCCCTGGAAACACCATATATTTT	CASSLSPGNTIYF
TRBD2	-	TRBJ2-1	TRBV11-2	TGTGCCAGCAGCTCATTGACTAGCTACACCTACAATGAGCAGTTCTTC	CASSSLTSYTYNEQFF
TRBD2	once	TRBJ2-1	TRBV11-2	TGTGCCAGCAGCTTACGGGTCGATCTAGCGGGAAACAACTACAATGAGCAGTTCTTC	CASSLRVDLAGNNYNEQFF
-	-	TRBJ1-2	TRBV7-2	TGTGCCAGCAGCTTAGTTGGTCAGGGGATTTACTATGGCTACACCTTC	CASSLVGQGIYYGYTF
-	-	TRBJ2-1	TRBV28	TGTGCCAGCAGTTTGACTCATACCGCCTACAATGAGCAGTTCTTC	CASSLTHTAYNEQFF
TRBD1	-	TRBJ1-4	TRBV5-1	TGCGCCAGCAGCTTGGAACCAGGGGGTGAAAAACTGTTTTTT	CASSLEPGGEKLFF
-	-	TRBJ2-7	TRBV3-1/TRBV3-2	TGTGCCAGCAGCCAAGGGACAAATTCCTACGAGCAGTACTTC	CASSQGTNSYEQYF
TRBD1	-	TRBJ1-5	TRBV18	TGTGCCAGCTCACCGGACAGGGAACCCCAGCATTTT	CASSPDREPQHF
TRBD1	-	TRBJ1-3	TRBV18	TGTGCCAGCTCATTAGGGACAGCCAACTCTGGAAACACCATATATTTT	CASSLGTANSGNTIYF
TRBD1	-	TRBJ1-2	TRBV19	TGTGCCAGTATGGGGACAGGGCCTAACTATGGCTACACCTTC	CASMGTGPNYGYTF
TRBD2	-	TRBJ2-3	TRBV5-6	TGTGCCAGCAGCTTGACTAGCGGGAAACCAAGCACAGATACGCAGTATTTT	CASSLTSGKPSTDTQYF
-	-	TRBJ1-1	TRBV12-5	TGTGCTAGTGGTTTGGTATATGGCGGCACATCAGATGAAGCTTTCTTT	CASGLVYGGTSDEAFF
TRBD1	-	TRBJ1-3	TRBV9	TGTGCCAGCAGCGGATCGACAGGGAGCCGAAACACCATATATTTT	CASSGSTGSRNTIYF
-	-	TRBJ2-2	TRBV24-1	TGTGCCACCAGTGATTTGAGAGAGAACACCGGGGAGCTGTTTTTT	CATSDLRENTGELFF
-	-	TRBJ2-7	TRBV3-1/TRBV3-2	TGTGCCAGCAGCCCCCTTGAGGAGGGACAGTACGAGCAGTACTTC	CASSPLEEGQYEQYF
TRBD1	-	TRBJ2-7	TRBV28	TGTGCCAGCAGTTTTGCCGGGACAGGGTCCTACGAGCAGTACTTC	CASSFAGTGSYEQYF
TRBD1	once	TRBJ1-1	TRBV3-1/TRBV3-2	TGTGCCAGCAGCCGACTGTCGGGACAGCTGGATTTTATGAACACTGAAGCTTTCTTT	CASSRLSGQLDFMNTEAFF
-	-	TRBJ1-5	TRBV27	TGTGCCAGCAGTTCGGACGGGGAACCCAATCAGCCCCAGCATTTT	CASSSDGEPNQPQHF
-	-	TRBJ1-4	TRBV5-4	TGTGCCAGCAGCTTCGCGGGAAGGACTAATGAAAAACTGTTTTTT	CASSFAGRTNEKLFF
TRBD1	-	TRBJ1-5	TRBV7-8	TGTGCCAGCAGCTTCAATTACCGGCAAACAGGGGATCAGCCCCAGCATTTT	CASSFNYRQTGDQPQHF
-	once	TRBJ1-2	TRBV19	TGTGCCAGTAGTATCTCCATTGGCGGCTACACCTTC	CASSISIGGYTF
-	-	TRBJ1-4	TRBV30	TGTGCCTGGAGTGTACTCCGGTCAAATGAAAAACTGTTTTTT	CAWSVLRSNEKLFF
-	-	TRBJ1-5	TRBV11-2	TGTGCCAGCAGCTTAGACGGGGGACGGTTTAGCAATCAGCCCCAGCATTTT	CASSLDGGRFSNQPQHF
-	-	TRBJ1-1	TRBV10-1	TGCGCCAGCAGTGAGTCGATCCTGGGGCCCTTTGAAGCTTTCTTT	CASSESILGPFEAFF
-	-	TRBJ1-2	TRBV28	TGTGCCAGCAGCTTTTCGCCGAAGACTCGCTATGGCTACACCTTC	CASSFSPKTRYGYTF
-	once	TRBJ2-7	TRBV28	TGTGCCAGCAGTTTACAGGGCAGCTACGAGCAGTACTTC	CASSLQGSYEQYF
-	-	TRBJ2-5	TRBV19	TGTGCCAGTACCGCAAACAGGGAGGAGACCCAGTACTTC	CASTANREETQYF
TRBD2	-	TRBJ2-5	TRBV7-8	TGTGCCAGCAGCTTCGTAGCGGGGGGGACGGAGACCCAGTACTTC	CASSFVAGGTETQYF
TRBD2	-	TRBJ2-5	TRBV2	TGTGCCAGCAGGGACCAACTAGCGGGGGAAGAGACCCAGTACTTC	CASRDQLAGEETQYF
TRBD1	-	TRBJ1-5	TRBV25-1	TGTGCCAGCAGTGCCAAAACAGGGACAGGGGGCATCAATCAGCCCCAGCATTTT	CASSAKTGTGGINQPQHF
-	few	TRBJ1-5	TRBV5-4	TGTGCCAGCAGCATGGGAGGGAGGCTTAGCAATCAGCCCCAGCATTTT	CASSMGGRLSNQPQHF
TRBD1	-	TRBJ2-7	TRBV28	TGTGCCAGCACCCTAGGGGGGACAGGGTCCTACGAGCAGTACTTC	CASTLGGTGSYEQYF
-	-	TRBJ2-4	TRBV5-1	TGCGCCAGCAGCTTGGGGATAGCCGAAGGAAACATTCAGTACTTC	CASSLGIAEGNIQYF
TRBD1	-	TRBJ1-5	TRBV27	TGTGCCAGCAGTTTACGGACAGGGGGCGCTTTTCAGCCCCAGCATTTT	CASSLRTGGAFQPQHF
TRBD1	-	TRBJ2-3	TRBV11-3	TGTGCCAGCAGCCAGCGGACAGGACCTACAGATACGCAGTATTTT	CASSQRTGPTDTQYF
TRBD2	once	TRBJ2-1	TRBV9	TGTGCCAGCAGCGTAGCTTCTAGCGGGAGTGGAGAGCAGTTCTTC	CASSVASSGSGEQFF
-	-	TRBJ1-2	TRBV5-4	TGTGCCAGCAGCTTGGCCGAGGGTCTAAGGGGCTACACCTTC	CASSLAEGLRGYTF
-	-	TRBJ1-1	TRBV5-1	TGCGCCAGCAGCCAACAGGGAGGGGGCACTGAAGCTTTCTTT	CASSQQGGGTEAFF
-	-	TRBJ1-2	TRBV5-1	TGCGCCAGCAGCCCCCGAGGTGGGAGTTCGAACTATGGCTACACCTTC	CASSPRGGSSNYGYTF